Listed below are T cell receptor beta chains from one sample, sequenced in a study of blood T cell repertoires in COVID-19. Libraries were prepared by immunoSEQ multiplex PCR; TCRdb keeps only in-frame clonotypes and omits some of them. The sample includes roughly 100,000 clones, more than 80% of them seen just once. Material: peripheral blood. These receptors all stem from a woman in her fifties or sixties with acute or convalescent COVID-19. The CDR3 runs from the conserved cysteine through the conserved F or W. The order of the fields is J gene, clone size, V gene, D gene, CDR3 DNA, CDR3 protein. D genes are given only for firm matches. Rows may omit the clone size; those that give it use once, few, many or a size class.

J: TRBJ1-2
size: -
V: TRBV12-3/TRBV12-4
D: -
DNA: TGTGCCAGCAGTTTGAGAGAGAACTATGGCTACACCTTC
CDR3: CASSLRENYGYTF

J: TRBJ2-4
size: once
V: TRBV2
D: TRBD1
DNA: TGTGCCAGCAGTCCGGACAGGGTAAACATTCAGTACTTC
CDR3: CASSPDRVNIQYF

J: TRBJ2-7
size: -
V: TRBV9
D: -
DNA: TGTGCCAGCAGCGCGGACAGCGGCGAGCAGTACTTC
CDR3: CASSADSGEQYF

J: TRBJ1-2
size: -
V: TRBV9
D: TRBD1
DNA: TGTGCCAGCAGCGCAACGACAGGGGCAGAGGGCTACACCTTC
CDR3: CASSATTGAEGYTF

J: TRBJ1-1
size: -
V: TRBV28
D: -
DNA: TGTGCCAGCAGTGGAAGGATAGAGGTTGAAGCTTTCTTT
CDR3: CASSGRIEVEAFF

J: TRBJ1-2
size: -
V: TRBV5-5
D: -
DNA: TGTGCCAGCAGCTTGGAACAGCCCTATGGCTACACCTTC
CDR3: CASSLEQPYGYTF

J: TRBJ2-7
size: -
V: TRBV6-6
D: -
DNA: TGTGCCAGCAGTTACTCGAGGGACTACGAGCAGTACTTC
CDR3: CASSYSRDYEQYF

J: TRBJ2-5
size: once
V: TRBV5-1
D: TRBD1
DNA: TGCGCCAGCAGCTTGGGACAGGGATCAGAGACCCAGTACTTC
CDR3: CASSLGQGSETQYF

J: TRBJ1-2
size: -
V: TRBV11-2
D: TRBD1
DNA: TGTGCCAGCAGCTTAGTAGGGGGCACGACGGGTGGCTACACCTTC
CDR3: CASSLVGGTTGGYTF

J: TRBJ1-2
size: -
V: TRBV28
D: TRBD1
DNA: TGTGCCAGCGGGCGGGCCAGGGGGCTCTATGGCTACACCTTC
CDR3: CASGRARGLYGYTF

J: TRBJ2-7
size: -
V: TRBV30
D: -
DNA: TGTGCCTGGGGCCGGAGCTACGAGCAGTACTTC
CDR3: CAWGRSYEQYF

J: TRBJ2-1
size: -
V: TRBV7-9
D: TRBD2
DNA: TGTGCCAGCAGCCTGGGGAGCGGGGGGGACAATGAGCAGTTCTTC
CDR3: CASSLGSGGDNEQFF

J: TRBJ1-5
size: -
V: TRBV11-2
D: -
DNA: TGTGCCAGCAGCCGTGGGAGGGGGGAGCCCCAGCATTTT
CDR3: CASSRGRGEPQHF

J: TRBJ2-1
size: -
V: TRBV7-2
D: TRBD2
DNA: TGTGCCAGCAGCCAAAGCGGGGCCTACAATGAGCAGTTCTTC
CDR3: CASSQSGAYNEQFF

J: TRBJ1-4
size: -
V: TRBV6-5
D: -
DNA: TGTGCCAGCAGTCGGACCCAGGGAAAACTGTTTTTT
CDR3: CASSRTQGKLFF

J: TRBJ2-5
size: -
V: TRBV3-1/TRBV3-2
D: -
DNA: TGTGCCAGCAGCCAACTATACGGGGAGACCCAGTACTTC
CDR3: CASSQLYGETQYF

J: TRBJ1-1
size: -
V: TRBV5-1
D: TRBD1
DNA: TGCGCCAGCAGCTCTCCGGGACAGTTGGAAGCTTTCTTT
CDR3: CASSSPGQLEAFF

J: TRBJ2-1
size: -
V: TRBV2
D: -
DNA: TGTGCCAGCAGTGCCCCTACTCTGAGCTCCTACAATGAGCAGTTCTTC
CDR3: CASSAPTLSSYNEQFF

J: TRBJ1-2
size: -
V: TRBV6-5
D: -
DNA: TGTGCCAGCAGCCAGGGCCAAAACTATGGCTACACCTTC
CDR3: CASSQGQNYGYTF

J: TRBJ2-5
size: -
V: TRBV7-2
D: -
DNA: TGTGCCAGCAGCTACGGACCGGGGGAGACCCAGTACTTC
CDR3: CASSYGPGETQYF

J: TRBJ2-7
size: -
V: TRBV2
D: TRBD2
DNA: TGTGCCAACTCCTACGGGACGGGAGGGAGGTACGAGCAGTACTTC
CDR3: CANSYGTGGRYEQYF

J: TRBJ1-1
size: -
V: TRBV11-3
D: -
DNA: TGTGCCAGCAGCTTAACATTAAACACTGAAGCTTTCTTT
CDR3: CASSLTLNTEAFF

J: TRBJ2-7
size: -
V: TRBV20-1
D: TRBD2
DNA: TGCAGTGCTAGTGACGGGGGGTCCTACGAGCAGTACTTC
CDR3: CSASDGGSYEQYF

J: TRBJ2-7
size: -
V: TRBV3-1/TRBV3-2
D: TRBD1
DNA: TGTGCCAGCAGCTTACAGGGGGCGGGGTACGAGCAGTACTTC
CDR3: CASSLQGAGYEQYF

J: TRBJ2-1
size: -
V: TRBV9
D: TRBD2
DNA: TGTGCCAGCAGCGTAGGAGCGGGAGGGCTGGATGAGCAGTTCTTC
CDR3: CASSVGAGGLDEQFF

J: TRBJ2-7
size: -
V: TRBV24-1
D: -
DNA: TGTGCCACCAGTGACCCACCACTTGCCAGCGATGACTACGAGCAGTACTTC
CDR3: CATSDPPLASDDYEQYF

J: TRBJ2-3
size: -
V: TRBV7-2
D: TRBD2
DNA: TGTGCCAGCAGCTCTGCTGCGGGGGGTGTAGATACGCAGTATTTT
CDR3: CASSSAAGGVDTQYF

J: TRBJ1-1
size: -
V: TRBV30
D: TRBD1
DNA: TGTGCCTGGAGCACACTCGATTGGGACAGTGAAGCTTTCTTT
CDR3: CAWSTLDWDSEAFF

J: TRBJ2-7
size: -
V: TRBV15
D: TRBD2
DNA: TGTGCCACCACGGTAGCGGGACAAGGCGAGCAGTACTTC
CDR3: CATTVAGQGEQYF

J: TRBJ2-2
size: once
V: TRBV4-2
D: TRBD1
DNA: TGTGCCAGCAGCCAAGTCACCTCCGGGACAGGGGTCGGCACCGGGGAGCTGTTTTTT
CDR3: CASSQVTSGTGVGTGELFF

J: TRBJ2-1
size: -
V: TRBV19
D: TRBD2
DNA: TGTGCCAGTAGTTTTAGCGGGAGAACTGAGCAGTTCTTC
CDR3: CASSFSGRTEQFF

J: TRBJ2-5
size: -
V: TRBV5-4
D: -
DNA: TGTGCCAGCAGCCCGGTCGGGTCGGGTAAGGAAGAGACCCAGTACTTC
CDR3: CASSPVGSGKEETQYF

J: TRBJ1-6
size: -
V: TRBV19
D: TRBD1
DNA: TGTGCCAGTAGTAAAGGACAGGGGACGAATTCACCCCTCCACTTT
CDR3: CASSKGQGTNSPLHF

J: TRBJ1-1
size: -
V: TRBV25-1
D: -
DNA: TGTGCCAGCAGTAGCCAAGGGGTGGGCACTGAAGCTTTCTTT
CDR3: CASSSQGVGTEAFF

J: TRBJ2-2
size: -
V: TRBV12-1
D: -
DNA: TGTGCCAGCAGCCCCCTGGGGGACAGGGACTCACACGCGAACACCGGGGAGCTGTTTTTT
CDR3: CASSPLGDRDSHANTGELFF

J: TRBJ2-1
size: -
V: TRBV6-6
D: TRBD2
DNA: TGTGCCAGCAGTTCCCTCCAGACTAGCGGGAGAAATGAGCAGTTCTTC
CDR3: CASSSLQTSGRNEQFF

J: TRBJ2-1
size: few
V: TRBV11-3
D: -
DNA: TGTGCCAGCAGCCGAGAACCTCCCTACAATGAGCAGTTCTTC
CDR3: CASSREPPYNEQFF

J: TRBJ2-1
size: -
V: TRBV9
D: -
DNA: TGTGCCAGCAGCGCGGGGTACAATGAGCAGTTCTTC
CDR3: CASSAGYNEQFF

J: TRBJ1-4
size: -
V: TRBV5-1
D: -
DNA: TGCGCCAGCAGCTTGCAGGGTTCAGCAACTAATGAAAAACTGTTTTTT
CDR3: CASSLQGSATNEKLFF

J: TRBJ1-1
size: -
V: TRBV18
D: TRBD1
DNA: TGTGCCAGCTCACCAAGAACAGGGGAGAACACTGAAGCTTTCTTT
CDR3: CASSPRTGENTEAFF

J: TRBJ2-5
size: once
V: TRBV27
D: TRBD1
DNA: TGTGCCAGCGGTCTACAGGGGTGGGAAGAGACCCAGTACTTC
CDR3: CASGLQGWEETQYF

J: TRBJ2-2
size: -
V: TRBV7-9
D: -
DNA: TGTGCCAGCAGCCTGACGGGGACGAACACCGGGGAGCTGTTTTTT
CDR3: CASSLTGTNTGELFF